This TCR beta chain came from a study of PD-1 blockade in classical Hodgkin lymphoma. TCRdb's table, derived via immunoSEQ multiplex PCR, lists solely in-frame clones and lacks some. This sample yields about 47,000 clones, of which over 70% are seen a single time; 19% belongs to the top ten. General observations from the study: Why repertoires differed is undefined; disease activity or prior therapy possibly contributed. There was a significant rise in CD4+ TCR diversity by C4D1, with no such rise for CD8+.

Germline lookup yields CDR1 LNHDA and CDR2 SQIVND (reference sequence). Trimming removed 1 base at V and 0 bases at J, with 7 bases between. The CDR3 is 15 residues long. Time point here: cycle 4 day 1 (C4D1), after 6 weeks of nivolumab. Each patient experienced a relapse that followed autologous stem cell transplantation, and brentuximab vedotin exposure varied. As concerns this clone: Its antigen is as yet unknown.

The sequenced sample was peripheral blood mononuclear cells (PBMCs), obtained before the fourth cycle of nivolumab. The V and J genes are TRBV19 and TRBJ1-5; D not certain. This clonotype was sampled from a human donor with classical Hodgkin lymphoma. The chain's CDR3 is CASSIAHHSNQPQHF. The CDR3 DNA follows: TGTGCCAGTAGTATAGCCCACCATAGCAATCAGCCCCAGCATTTT.